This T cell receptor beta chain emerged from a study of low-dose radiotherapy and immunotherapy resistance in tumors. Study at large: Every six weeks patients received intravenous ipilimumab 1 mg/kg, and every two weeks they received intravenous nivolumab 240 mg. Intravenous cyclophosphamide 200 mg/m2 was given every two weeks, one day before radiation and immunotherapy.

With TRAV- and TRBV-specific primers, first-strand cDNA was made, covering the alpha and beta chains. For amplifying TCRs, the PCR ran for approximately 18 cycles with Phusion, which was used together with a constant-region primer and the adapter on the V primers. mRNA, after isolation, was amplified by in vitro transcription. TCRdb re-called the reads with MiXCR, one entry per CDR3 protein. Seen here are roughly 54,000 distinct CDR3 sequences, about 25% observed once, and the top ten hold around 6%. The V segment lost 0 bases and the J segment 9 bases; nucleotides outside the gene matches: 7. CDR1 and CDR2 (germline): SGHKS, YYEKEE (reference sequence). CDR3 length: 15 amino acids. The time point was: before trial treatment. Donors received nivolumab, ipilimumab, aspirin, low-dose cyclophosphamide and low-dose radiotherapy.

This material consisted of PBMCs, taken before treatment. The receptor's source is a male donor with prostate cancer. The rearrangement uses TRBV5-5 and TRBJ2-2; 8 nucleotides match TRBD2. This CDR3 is CASSLEPGGIWELFF. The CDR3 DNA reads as TGTGCCAGCAGCTTGGAGCCGGGGGGGATTTGGGAGCTGTTTTTT.